Detailed here is one T cell receptor (beta chain). This clonotype was detected ten times or more. Its antigen remains unidentified. No much larger clone exists at a distance of one base, and base qualities are not known. This sample is part of a study of T cells in Graves' hyperthyroidism and ophthalmopathy (dated by TCRdb to between 2019 and 2020). For the study in its entirety: Peripheral blood samples were taken at the time of initial diagnosis, prior to any treatment. For training and testing, the 95 to 100 patients in the discovery cohort were randomly divided in a 7:3 ratio. Prospective prediction of ophthalmopathy was tested in an independent validation cohort of 18 to 20 hyperthyroidism patients and 17 patients who later progressed to ophthalmopathy. Thyroid tissue and blood T-cell repertoires from roughly 6 Graves' hyperthyroidism patients were also compared in the study. A discovery cohort of around 100 patients, roughly 45 with Graves' ophthalmopathy and fewer than 65 with stable Graves' hyperthyroidism, was used to find distinguishing TCR V-J signatures. After sampling, hyperthyroidism patients received methimazole starting at 30 mg daily, and ophthalmopathy patients received high-dose intravenous methylprednisolone. According to the paper, TCR Vbeta CDR3 sequencing was carried out on 135 peripheral blood samples, which came from 40 to 45 ophthalmopathy, approximately 78 hyperthyroidism and some 17 progressor patients.

In the ophthalmopathy patients, disease was moderately to severely active, with a Clinical Activity Score of 3 or more, a NOSPECS grade of 4 or more, and a duration of less than 3 months. The study excluded patients with uncontrolled infections, other autoimmune diseases, pregnancy or lactation. Diagnoses were established on the basis of clinical symptoms, serum thyroxine and TRAb, thyroid ultrasound, and orbital computed tomography. PBMCs were separated from around 9.1 ml of fresh peripheral blood using Ficoll-Paque density gradient centrifugation. Trizol reagent was used to extract total RNA, and RNA quality was then checked on an Agilent 2100 Bioanalyzer. Amplification of TCR beta CDR3 regions was carried out from RNA transcripts. The first round of RT-PCR for the TCR CDR3 was performed with the HTBI primer set and the Qiagen OneStep RT-PCR kit. Libraries were constructed in a second round of multiplex PCR, after which size selection and purification were carried out. The libraries were sequenced on an Illumina HiSeq2000 using paired-end 100 bp reads. The authors' pipeline ran thus. SOAPnuke was used to process the raw data, with reads discarded if the reads contained adapters or uncalled bases, had a mean Phred below 15, or lacked an exact constant-primer or identifier match. High-quality paired reads were merged using COPE v1.2.5, and each unique nucleotide sequence was defined as a clonotype. MiTCR v1.1 was used to align clonotypes to the IMGT TRBV, TRBD and TRBJ reference segments. The analysis was restricted to V-J combinations with a frequency above 0.0001, which together covered over 99% of the repertoires. The TCS score was defined as F50 (clonal expansion) divided by E x V (chaos), with BLOSUM62-based TCRdist calculated between CDR3 peptides within each V-J. Welch's t-statistics and random forest reduced around 520 V-J features to roughly 13, which were used in a naive Bayes classifier (R e1071). TCRdb reprocessing: public reads trimmed at Q25 with fastp, clones called with MiXCR, in-frame beta chains kept. Under each unique CDR3 protein, matching rows form one entry showing the most common genes and DNA. TCRdb's processing, not the authors', yielded these V and J calls. This sample comprises some 270,000 distinct CDR3 sequences, around 24% of them detected only once. The top ten clones comprise roughly 32% of the sample.

Overall study outcomes, separate from this receptor: In cross-validation, a model built on a 13 V-J signature told ophthalmopathy apart from stable hyperthyroidism with approximately 90% sensitivity and about 81% specificity, and in testing the same model reached 80%/75%. Most expanded thyroid clonotypes (frequency above 0.001) were also detected in blood, a finding suggesting that blood repertoires may reflect thyroid immune responses. In validation, the model predicted progression to ophthalmopathy a median of 6.5 months before onset, with over 55% sensitivity and just under 75% specificity. No statistical method was used to set the sample size in advance, and investigators knew the group allocation.

The junction shows trimming of 5 bases on V and 3 bases on J, and the gene matches do not reach 3 bases of it. The CDR3 numbers 14 residues from cysteine through phenylalanine. Only CDR3 DNA remains: 42 bases, in frame from the first base. CDR1 LNHDA and CDR2 SQIVND were looked up in the germline V gene (reference sequence). Sequenced input: blood. This TCR derives from a woman aged 40 to 50 with Graves' ophthalmopathy. This chain joins TRBV19 to TRBJ2-2, with 7 middle bases fitting TRBD1. For the CDR3, the sequence is CASSRQGDTGELFF. The nucleotide sequence reads TGTGCCAGTAGTCGACAGGGAGACACCGGGGAGCTGTTTTTT.